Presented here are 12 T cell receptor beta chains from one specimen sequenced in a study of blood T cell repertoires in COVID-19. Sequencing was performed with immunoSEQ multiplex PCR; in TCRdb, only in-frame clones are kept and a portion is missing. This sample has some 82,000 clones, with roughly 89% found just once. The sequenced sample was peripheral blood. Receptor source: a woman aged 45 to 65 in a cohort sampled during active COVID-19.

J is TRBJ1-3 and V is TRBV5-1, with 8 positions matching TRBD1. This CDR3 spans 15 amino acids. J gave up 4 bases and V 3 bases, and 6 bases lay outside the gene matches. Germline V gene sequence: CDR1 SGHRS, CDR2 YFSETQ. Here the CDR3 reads CASSSFGQGGNTIYF. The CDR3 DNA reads TGCGCCAGCAGCTCTTTCGGACAGGGAGGAAACACCATATATTTT.

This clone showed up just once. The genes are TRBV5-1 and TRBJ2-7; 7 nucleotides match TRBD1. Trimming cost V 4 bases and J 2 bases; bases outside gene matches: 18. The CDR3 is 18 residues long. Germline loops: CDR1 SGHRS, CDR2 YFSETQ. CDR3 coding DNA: TGCGCCAGCAGCCCAATACAGGGGCATTTGTTTCCCCCCTACGAGCAGTACTTC. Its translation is CASSPIQGHLFPPYEQYF.

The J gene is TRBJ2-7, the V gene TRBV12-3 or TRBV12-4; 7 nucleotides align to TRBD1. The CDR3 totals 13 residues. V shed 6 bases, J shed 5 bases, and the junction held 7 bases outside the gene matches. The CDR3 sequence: CASSLDRAHEQYF. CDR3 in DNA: TGTGCCAGCAGCCTCGACAGGGCCCACGAGCAGTACTTC.

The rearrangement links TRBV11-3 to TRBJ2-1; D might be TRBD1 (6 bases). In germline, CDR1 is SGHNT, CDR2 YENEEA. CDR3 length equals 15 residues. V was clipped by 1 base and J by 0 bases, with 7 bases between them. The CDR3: CASSLGRGSYNEQFF. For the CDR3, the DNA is TGTGCCAGCAGCTTAGGCAGGGGCTCCTACAATGAGCAGTTCTTC.

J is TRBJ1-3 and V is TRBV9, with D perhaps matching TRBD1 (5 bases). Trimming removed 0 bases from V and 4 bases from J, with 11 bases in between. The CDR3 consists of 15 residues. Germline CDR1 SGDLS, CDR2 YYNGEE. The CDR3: CASSVGGRGGNTIYF. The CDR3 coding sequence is TGTGCCAGCAGCGTAGGGGGAAGGGGCGGAAACACCATATATTTT.

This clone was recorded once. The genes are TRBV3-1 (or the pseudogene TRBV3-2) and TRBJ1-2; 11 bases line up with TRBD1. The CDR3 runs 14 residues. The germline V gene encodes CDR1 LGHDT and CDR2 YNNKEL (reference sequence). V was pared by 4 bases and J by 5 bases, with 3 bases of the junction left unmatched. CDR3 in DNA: TGTGCCAGCAGCCGCCGGGACAGGGGGTATGGCTACACCTTC. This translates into CASSRRDRGYGYTF.

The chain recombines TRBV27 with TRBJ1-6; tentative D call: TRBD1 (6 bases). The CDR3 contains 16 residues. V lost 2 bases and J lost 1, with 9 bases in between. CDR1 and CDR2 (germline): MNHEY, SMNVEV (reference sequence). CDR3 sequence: CASSLQGTSYNSPLHF. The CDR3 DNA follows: TGTGCCAGCAGTTTACAGGGGACGTCCTATAATTCACCCCTCCACTTT.

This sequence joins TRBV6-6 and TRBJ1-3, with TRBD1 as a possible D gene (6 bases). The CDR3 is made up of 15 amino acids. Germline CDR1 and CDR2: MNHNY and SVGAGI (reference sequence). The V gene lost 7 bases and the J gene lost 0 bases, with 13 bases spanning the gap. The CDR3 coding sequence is TGTGCCAGCAATTCAGGGGATATCTCTGGAAACACCATATATTTT. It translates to CASNSGDISGNTIYF.

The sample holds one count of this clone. CDR3 region: CASSNPDRGDEQYF. In DNA, the CDR3 is TGTGCCAGCAGTAACCCGGACAGGGGAGACGAGCAGTACTTC. This rearrangement joins TRBV6-6 to TRBJ2-7, with 9 bases that match TRBD1. J gave up 5 bases and V 5 bases, and 7 bases lay outside the gene matches. CDR3 size: 14 residues. The germline V gene has CDR1 MNHNY and CDR2 SVGAGI (reference sequence).

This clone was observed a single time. CDR3 bases: TGTGCCAGCAGTTACGGGCCTAGCGGGGTGAATGAGCAGTTCTTC. This codes for CASSYGPSGVNEQFF. The chain carries TRBV6-5 and TRBJ2-1; the match to TRBD2 covers 9 bases. The germline CDR1 and CDR2 sequences are MNHEY and SVGAGI. V lost 2 bases and J lost 7; bases outside the gene matches: 6. The length of the CDR3 is 15 residues.

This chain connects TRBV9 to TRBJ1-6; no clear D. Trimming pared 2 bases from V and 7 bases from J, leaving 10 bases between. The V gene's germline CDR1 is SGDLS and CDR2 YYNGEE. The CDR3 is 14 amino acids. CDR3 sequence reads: CASSVGVGNSPLHF. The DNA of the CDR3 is TGTGCCAGCAGCGTCGGGGTCGGGAATTCACCCCTCCACTTT.

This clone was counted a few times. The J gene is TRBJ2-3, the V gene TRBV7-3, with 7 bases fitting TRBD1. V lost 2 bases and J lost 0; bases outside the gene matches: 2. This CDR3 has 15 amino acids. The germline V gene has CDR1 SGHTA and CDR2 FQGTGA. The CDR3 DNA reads TGTGCCAGCAGCTTAGGGACAGCTAGCACAGATACGCAGTATTTT. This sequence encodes CASSLGTASTDTQYF. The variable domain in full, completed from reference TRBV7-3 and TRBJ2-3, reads GAGVSQTPSNKVTEKGKYVELRCDPISGHTALYWYRQSLGQGPEFLIYFQGTGAADDSGLPNDRFFAVRPEGSVSTLKIQRTERGDSAVYLCASSLGTASTDTQYFGPGTRLTVL.